This T cell receptor (beta chain) was captured by sequencing in a study of blood T cell repertoires in COVID-19. The CDR3 consists of 11 residues. In germline, CDR1 is DFQATT, CDR2 SNEGSKA (reference sequence). V was shortened by 6 bases and J by 4 bases, with 9 bases between the two germline ends. Data came from immunoSEQ multiplex PCR; TCRdb stores just in-frame clones and leaves some out. This table has hundreds of thousands of clones, around nine tenths appearing once. The rearrangement links TRBV20-1 to TRBJ1-1; weak D call: TRBD1 (5 bases). The source material was peripheral blood. This TCR was sampled from a man between 65 and 85 years old with acute or convalescent COVID-19. The CDR3: CSAPRGTEAFF. CDR3 nucleotide sequence: TGCAGTGCGCCTAGGGGCACTGAAGCTTTCTTT.